These 23 T cell receptor beta chains were all obtained from the same sample, sequenced in a study of cytomegalovirus exposure and HLA in healthy donors. In the PCR, 60 Vbeta and 13 Jbeta primers were used. Measured with immunoSEQ multiplex PCR; TCRdb has only the in-frame clones, and not every one. The sample carries around 200,000 clones, around three quarters recorded once. The sequenced material came from PBMCs. These receptors all come from a boy aged 5-17 years in good health and CMV-seronegative.

V and J are TRBV5-1 and TRBJ1-1; no clear D. Germline loops: CDR1 SGHRS, CDR2 YFSETQ. The V end was cut by 0 bases, the J end by 7 bases, with 19 bases between. The CDR3 is made up of 16 amino acids. The chain's CDR3 is CASSLGPLSESREAFF. CDR3 nucleotides: TGCGCCAGCAGCTTGGGCCCTCTGTCTGAGTCCCGTGAAGCTTTCTTT. Variable domain in full (rest from reference TRBV5-1 and TRBJ1-1): KAGVTQTPRYLIKTRGQQVTLSCSPISGHRSVSWYQQTPGQGLQFLFEYFSETQRNKGNFPGRFSGRQFSNSRSEMNVSTLELGDSALYLCASSLGPLSESREAFFGQGTRLTVV.

CDR3 protein: CASSKGAGNTEAFF. In DNA, the CDR3 is TGTGCCAGTAGTAAAGGGGCGGGAAACACTGAAGCTTTCTTT. This sequence joins TRBV19 and TRBJ1-1; D is possibly TRBD1 (5 bases). V was pared by 4 bases and J by 2 bases, with 11 bases between. The CDR3 contains 14 residues. Germline V CDR1 and CDR2: LNHDA, SQIVND (reference sequence).

The chain is built from TRBV5-5 and TRBJ1-5; D not certain. Germline V gene lookup returns CDR1 SGHKS and CDR2 YYEKEE (reference sequence). Trimming removed 0 bases at V and 2 bases at J, with 15 bases between. This CDR3 is 17 amino acids long. The CDR3 nucleotides are TGTGCCAGCAGCTTGGCCCCGGTCTCCTCGGGCAATCAGCCCCAGCATTTT. Translating gives CASSLAPVSSGNQPQHF.

This chain links TRBV5-1 with TRBJ2-7; TRBD1 agrees at 7 bases. Per the germline V gene, CDR1 is SGHRS and CDR2 is YFSETQ. This CDR3 comprises 15 residues. J was trimmed by 2 bases and V by 0 bases; bases with no gene match: 5. CDR3: CASSLVDRTTYEQYF. In nucleotides, the CDR3 is TGCGCCAGCAGCTTGGTGGACAGGACAACCTACGAGCAGTACTTC.

J is TRBJ1-1 and V is TRBV19; D is undetermined. Germline CDR1 reads LNHDA; CDR2 reads SQIVND (reference sequence). This CDR3 contains 14 residues. The V end was cut by 3 bases, the J end by 4 bases, with 12 bases between. The CDR3 DNA reads as TGTGCCAGTAGTATGACCGGGCGGGGCACTGAAGCTTTCTTT. Translating gives CASSMTGRGTEAFF. Variable domain in full (rest from reference TRBV19 and TRBJ1-1): DGGITQSPKYLFRKEGQNVTLSCEQNLNHDAMYWYRQDPGQGLRLIYYSQIVNDFQKGDIAEGYSVSREKKESFPLTVTSAQKNPTAFYLCASSMTGRGTEAFFGQGTRLTVV.

This chain connects TRBV30 to TRBJ2-3; 10 bases map to TRBD2. This CDR3 has 17 amino acids. The junction had 11 bases not matched to a gene; V was cut back by 4 bases and J by 1 base. The germline CDR1 and CDR2 sequences are GTSNPN and SVGIG (reference sequence). CDR3 region: CAWNEGRTSGGTDTQYF. Here the CDR3 DNA reads TGTGCCTGGAATGAGGGACGAACTAGCGGGGGCACAGATACGCAGTATTTT.

The chain carries TRBV4-2 and TRBJ2-6; D gene ambiguous. V lost 1 base and J 0 bases, leaving 7 bases between the germline ends. Germline V gene data show CDR1 as LGHNA and CDR2 as YNFKEQ. CDR3 size: 16 residues. CDR3 sequence: CASSQVLGSGANVLTF. In nucleotides, the CDR3 is TGTGCCAGCAGCCAAGTTCTCGGCTCTGGGGCCAACGTCCTGACTTTC.

V is TRBV5-8 and J is TRBJ1-1; 9 nucleotides align to TRBD1. CDR3 size: 15 residues. Trimming cost V 2 bases and J 7 bases; bases outside gene matches: 9. Germline CDR1 reads SGHTS; CDR2 reads YDEGEE. The CDR3 DNA reads as TGTGCCAGCAGCTTACGGGACAGGGAATATTTTGAAGCTTTCTTT. Translating gives CASSLRDREYFEAFF.

The rearrangement uses TRBV11-3 and TRBJ2-7, with 10 bases matching TRBD2. The CDR3 has 15 residues. Germline V gives CDR1 SGHNT, CDR2 YENEEA. V was pared by 3 bases and J by 2 bases, with 4 bases of the junction left unmatched. The DNA of the CDR3 is TGTGCCAGCAGCTTCACCGGGACTAGCGCCTACGAGCAGTACTTC. Translated: CASSFTGTSAYEQYF.

A few counts support this clone. The rearrangement links TRBV5-1 to TRBJ2-2; possibly TRBD1 for D (6 bases). This CDR3 has 15 amino acids. The V end was cut by 4 bases, the J end by 5 bases, with 15 bases between. The germline V gene encodes CDR1 SGHRS and CDR2 YFSETQ. DNA for the CDR3: TGCGCCAGCAGCGGACAGACCTTGTTTACCGGGGAGCTGTTTTTT. This codes for CASSGQTLFTGELFF. Full variable domain (rest looked up from reference TRBV5-1 and TRBJ2-2): KAGVTQTPRYLIKTRGQQVTLSCSPISGHRSVSWYQQTPGQGLQFLFEYFSETQRNKGNFPGRFSGRQFSNSRSEMNVSTLELGDSALYLCASSGQTLFTGELFFGEGSRLTVL.

This clone was detected only a few times. The J gene is TRBJ1-2, the V gene TRBV25-1; weak D call: TRBD1 (5 bases). The ends were cut back, 4 bases at V and 4 bases at J, with 22 bases in the middle. The germline CDR1 and CDR2 sequences are MGHDK and SYGVNS. The CDR3 sequence is 17 residues long. In nucleotides, the CDR3 is TGTGCCAGCAGTGGATGGCGAAGTGACAGATACGTCTATGGCTACACCTTC. This translates into CASSGWRSDRYVYGYTF.

As for this clone: The identical CDR3 is also encoded by other nucleotide sequences in the sample. The V call is TRBV9, the J call TRBJ1-1; 11 nucleotides match TRBD1. The CDR3 sequence is 15 residues long. Germline V gene sequence: CDR1 SGDLS, CDR2 YYNGEE. Unmatched junction bases numbered 2, after V lost 3 bases and J lost 1 base. CDR3 region: CASSAGQGANTEAFF. As DNA, the CDR3 is TGTGCCAGCAGCGCTGGACAGGGGGCGAACACTGAAGCTTTCTTT. The full variable domain, completed using reference TRBV9 and TRBJ1-1, is DSGVTQTPKHLITATGQRVTLRCSPRSGDLSVYWYQQSLDQGLQFLIQYYNGEERAKGNILERFSAQQFPDLHSELNLSSLELGDSALYFCASSAGQGANTEAFFGQGTRLTVV.

This chain uses TRBV5-6 with TRBJ2-6, with 7 positions matching TRBD1. Unmatched junction bases numbered 4, after V lost 2 bases and J lost 2 bases. The CDR3 is made up of 16 amino acids. Germline-derived CDR1 and CDR2 are SGHDT and YYEEEE. CDR3 coding DNA: TGTGCCAGCAGCTTTACTCAGGGGGCTGGGGCCAACGTCCTGACTTTC. Amino acid sequence: CASSFTQGAGANVLTF.

The CDR3, as DNA: TGTGCCAGCAGTTTAATGTGGGGGCGTTTTACCCCTTCACCCCTCCACTTT. Translation: CASSLMWGRFTPSPLHF. The rearrangement uses TRBV27 and TRBJ1-6; D possibly corresponds to TRBD1 (6 bases). V was trimmed by 2 bases and J by 9 bases, leaving 20 bases between them. The germline CDR1 and CDR2 sequences are MNHEY and SMNVEV (reference sequence). CDR3 length equals 17 residues.

On this clone: Within the sample, other DNA sequences also encode this same CDR3. The rearrangement uses TRBV30 and TRBJ1-2; D is undetermined. Germline V gives CDR1 GTSNPN, CDR2 SVGIG (reference sequence). There are 11 residues in the CDR3. Trimming removed 0 bases at V and 8 bases at J, with 7 bases between. CDR3 sequence: CAWSVRGGYTF. The CDR3 nucleotides read TGTGCCTGGAGTGTTCGGGGAGGCTACACCTTC. The complete variable domain, with remaining parts taken from reference TRBV30 and TRBJ1-2, reads SQTIHQWPATLVQPVGSPLSLECTVEGTSNPNLYWYRQAAGRGLQLLFYSVGIGQISSEVPQNLSASRPQDRQFILSSKKLLLSDSGFYLCAWSVRGGYTFGSGTRLTVV.

The gene calls are TRBV5-1 and TRBJ2-7; perhaps TRBD2 as D (7 bases). The CDR3 contains 15 residues. CDR1 is SGHRS and CDR2 is YFSETQ in the germline V gene. V lost 2 bases to trimming and J lost 3 bases, with 15 bases between them. CDR3 sequence (DNA): TGCGCCAGCAGCTTAGGGGGGGGAAAGAACTACGAGCAGTACTTC. This encodes CASSLGGGKNYEQYF.

The chain employs TRBV2 and TRBJ2-1; 9 bases are shared with TRBD2. The CDR3 is 15 residues long. The germline gives CDR1 SNHLY, CDR2 FYNNEI. With 4 bases clipped from V and 4 bases from J, the junction kept 5 bases outside the gene matches. The CDR3 DNA sequence: TGTGCCAGCAGTGCGGGCGGGGGGGCTTACAATGAGCAGTTCTTC. Protein: CASSAGGGAYNEQFF.

J is TRBJ2-1 and V is TRBV4-3; 10 nucleotides match TRBD2. Looked up from germline, CDR1 is LGHNA and CDR2 is YSLEER. J was trimmed by 2 bases and V by 0 bases; bases with no gene match: 4. The CDR3 is 17 amino acids. The CDR3 DNA sequence: TGCGCCAGCAGCCAAGAACCTAGCGGGAGACCCTACAATGAGCAGTTCTTC. Its protein is CASSQEPSGRPYNEQFF.

Only a few counts were recorded for this clone. This chain joins TRBV14 and TRBJ1-1; D is unclear. CDR1 and CDR2 (germline): SGHDN, FVKESK. Trimming cost V 3 bases and J 2 bases, with 7 bases left between them. There are 13 residues in the CDR3. In DNA form, the CDR3 reads TGTGCCAGCAGCCAGCAGGCTAACACTGAAGCTTTCTTT. Translating it yields CASSQQANTEAFF.

This clone is a singleton in its sample. The gene calls are TRBV5-6 and TRBJ2-6; no definite D call. V shed 3 bases and J shed 4 bases, with 8 bases lying between them. This CDR3 region has 14 residues. The V gene's germline CDR1 is SGHDT and CDR2 YYEEEE. CDR3 region: CASSSSVGANVLTF. The DNA for the CDR3 is TGTGCCAGCAGCTCCAGTGTCGGGGCCAACGTCCTGACTTTC.

This chain connects TRBV13 to TRBJ1-2, with a weak D call TRBD1 (5 bases). V was shortened by 3 bases and J by 1 base, with 18 bases between the two germline ends. The CDR3 is 17 residues long. Per the germline V gene, CDR1 is PRHDT and CDR2 is FYEKMQ (reference sequence). The CDR3 loop reads CASSFKSSGTFNYGYTF. DNA for the CDR3: TGTGCCAGCAGCTTCAAATCCTCGGGGACTTTTAACTATGGCTACACCTTC.

This clone occurred a few times. This chain connects TRBV6-5 to TRBJ2-7; D is perhaps TRBD1 (6 bases). The CDR3 runs to 13 residues. V was pared by 2 bases and J by 3 bases, with 8 bases between. Germline V CDR1 and CDR2: MNHEY, SVGAGI. The CDR3 here is CASSYGQIYEQYF. In DNA, the CDR3 is TGTGCCAGCAGTTACGGACAGATCTACGAGCAGTACTTC.

V and J are TRBV19 and TRBJ2-3, with TRBD1 as a possible D gene (5 bases). V was cut by 3 bases and J by 3 bases, with 10 bases left in between. CDR1 and CDR2 from the germline V gene are LNHDA and SQIVND (reference sequence). CDR3 length equals 14 residues. The CDR3 bases are TGTGCCAGTAGTATTAGCAGGGAAACAGATACGCAGTATTTT. This sequence encodes CASSISRETDTQYF.